This passage covers 18 T cell receptor beta chains from one sample sequenced in a study of T cells in Graves' hyperthyroidism and ophthalmopathy. Template material for amplifying TCR beta CDR3 regions consisted of RNA transcripts. Using the HTBI primer set, a first-round RT-PCR was run on the TCR CDR3. TCRdb ran MiXCR on the multiplex PCR reads and lists one entry per CDR3 protein. The sample shows about 350,000 distinct CDR3 sequences, approximately 14% of them seen only once. Sequencing was done on a sample of blood. All receptors come from a woman younger than 45 with Graves' hyperthyroidism.

The chain is built from TRBV3-1 and TRBJ2-3, with TRBD2 matching 8 bases. CDR1 LGHDT and CDR2 YNNKEL come from the germline V gene (reference sequence). This CDR3 comprises 18 residues. Unmatched junction bases numbered 13, after V lost 0 bases and J lost 5 bases. This CDR3 is CASSQDLLGGRSRDTQYF. CDR3 bases: TGTGCCAGCAGCCAAGATCTCCTTGGCGGGAGGAGTAGAGATACGCAGTATTTT.

A few counts support this clonotype. This chain links TRBV29-1 with TRBJ2-1; unclear D gene. CDR1 SQVTM and CDR2 ANQGSEA come from the germline V gene. V was pared by 4 bases and J by 5 bases, with 18 bases between. The CDR3 consists of 15 residues. The DNA of the CDR3 is TGCAGCGTTGGGTTGGTCAGGAATCCGAACAATGAGCAGTTCTTC. This encodes CSVGLVRNPNNEQFF.

The V and J genes are TRBV10-1 and TRBJ1-6; D not certain. The CDR3 length is 10 residues. Per the germline V gene, CDR1 is WNHNN and CDR2 is SYGVQD (reference sequence). V shed 6 bases and J shed 10 bases, with 4 bases lying between them. The chain's CDR3 is CASSRSPLHF. The CDR3 DNA reads as TGCGCCAGCAGCCGATCACCCCTCCACTTT.

This clonotype was seen more than once but under ten times. V and J are TRBV10-3 and TRBJ2-3; TRBD1 matches at 11 bases. Looked up from germline, CDR1 is ENHRY and CDR2 is SYGVKD. The junction had 2 bases not matched to a gene; V was cut back by 8 bases and J by 4 bases. The length of the CDR3 is 13 residues. CDR3 loop: CAISGQGADTQYF. DNA of the CDR3: TGTGCCATCTCGGGACAGGGGGCAGATACGCAGTATTTT.

This clonotype was counted at least ten times. The J gene is TRBJ2-5, the V gene TRBV27, with D tentatively TRBD1 (6 bases). CDR3 length equals 13 residues. Germline assignment: CDR1 MNHEY and CDR2 SMNVEV (reference sequence). V was pared by 6 bases and J by 4 bases, with 12 bases between. CDR3: CASRVLQGETQYF. The CDR3 bases are TGTGCCAGCAGGGTTCTACAGGGAGAGACCCAGTACTTC.

This clonotype was seen many times. The rearrangement uses TRBV2 and TRBJ1-1; TRBD1 agrees at 10 bases. Per the germline V gene, CDR1 is SNHLY and CDR2 is FYNNEI. V lost 3 bases and J lost 8; bases outside the gene matches: 6. The CDR3 runs 14 residues. The CDR3 DNA reads TGTGCCAGCAGTGAGTGGACAGGGGGGGCCGAAGCTTTCTTT. It yields the protein CASSEWTGGAEAFF.

The table lists this clonotype with many counts. CDR3 residues: CASVPGGARETQYF. CDR3 nucleotide sequence: TGTGCCAGCGTGCCGGGGGGGGCGAGGGAGACCCAGTACTTC. The chain uses TRBV12-3 or TRBV12-4 and TRBJ2-5; 8 bases fit TRBD2. CDR3 length: 14 residues. Trimming at V came to 8 bases and at J to 5 bases, leaving 10 bases not matched to a gene.

This clonotype was observed a few times. This chain uses TRBV20-1 with TRBJ2-1; 11 bases align to TRBD2. This CDR3 is 17 amino acids long. Germline CDR1 DFQATT, CDR2 SNEGSKA (reference sequence). V shed 8 bases and J 0 bases; nucleotides not matched to a gene: 12. The CDR3 coding sequence is TGCAGTTCCGGACTAGCGGGCGACCCCCGCTCCTACAATGAGCAGTTCTTC. The encoded protein is CSSGLAGDPRSYNEQFF.

The chain employs TRBV2 and TRBJ2-5, with D unclear. This CDR3 region has 13 residues. Between the trimmed V and J ends, which lost 8 bases and 5 bases, there was a span of 15 bases. Germline CDR1 SNHLY, CDR2 FYNNEI. The CDR3 loop is CASVSDPVETQYF. CDR3 DNA sequence: TGTGCCAGCGTGTCGGACCCCGTGGAGACCCAGTACTTC. The whole variable domain, remainder taken from reference TRBV2 and TRBJ2-5, is EPEVTQTPSHQVTQMGQEVILRCVPISNHLYFYWYRQILGQKVEFLVSFYNNEISEKSEIFDDQFSVERPDGSNFTLKIRSTKLEDSAMYFCASVSDPVETQYFGPGTRLLVL.

This clonotype was picked up many times. The chain uses TRBV7-2 and TRBJ2-7, with 8 bases fitting TRBD1. V lost 4 bases and J lost 3; bases outside the gene matches: 8. CDR1 is SGHTA and CDR2 is FQGNSA in the germline V gene. CDR3 length equals 15 residues. CDR3 sequence reads: CASSYRTGTDYEQYF. The CDR3 DNA sequence: TGTGCCAGCAGCTACCGGACAGGGACAGACTACGAGCAGTACTTC. The entire variable domain, with the rest obtained from reference TRBV7-2 and TRBJ2-7, is as follows: GAGVSQSPSNKVTEKGKDVELRCDPISGHTALYWYRQSLGQGLEFLIYFQGNSAPDKSGLPSDRFSAERTGGSVSTLTIQRTQQEDSAVYLCASSYRTGTDYEQYFGPGTRLTVT.

The CDR3 sequence: CASSFVVGRDYGYTF. CDR3 nucleotides: TGTGCCAGCAGTTTTGTCGTGGGCAGGGACTATGGCTACACCTTC. The gene calls are TRBV28 and TRBJ1-2, with D possibly being TRBD1 (5 bases). Germline V gene lookup returns CDR1 MDHEN and CDR2 SYDVKM. The CDR3 sequence is 15 residues long. V lost 3 bases to trimming and J lost 3 bases, with 14 bases between them.

This clonotype was found many times. The chain recombines TRBV6-1 with TRBJ1-4; possible D gene TRBD1, 5 bases. This CDR3 spans 17 amino acids. Trimming left V 5 bases short and J 6 bases short, with 22 bases between. Germline CDR1 reads MNHNS; CDR2 reads SASEGT. The CDR3 spells CASSLGVSGQGDEKLFF. CDR3 DNA sequence: TGTGCCAGCAGTCTCGGGGTTAGTGGTCAGGGAGATGAAAAACTGTTTTTT.

This clonotype was seen ten or more times. The genes are TRBV28 and TRBJ2-3; the D gene is possibly TRBD2 (6 bases). This CDR3 is built from 15 residues. V was clipped by 6 bases and J by 3 bases, with 16 bases between them. CDR1 and CDR2 (germline): MDHEN, SYDVKM. The CDR3 region is CASREGPGLTDTQYF. In DNA, the CDR3 is TGTGCCAGCAGGGAGGGGCCTGGATTAACAGATACGCAGTATTTT.

This clonotype was counted ten times or more. The gene calls are TRBV12-3 or TRBV12-4 and TRBJ2-3; D is uncertain. V dropped 4 bases and J dropped 6 bases, with 11 bases sitting between them. The CDR3 is 13 amino acids. The CDR3 reads CASSSRRLDTQYF. The CDR3 nucleotides are TGTGCCAGCAGTTCAAGACGACTCGATACGCAGTATTTT.

Many counts were recorded for this clonotype. The chain has TRBV29-1 and TRBJ2-5; D is possibly TRBD2 (6 bases). The CDR3 has 13 residues. V dropped 7 bases and J dropped 5 bases, with 17 bases sitting between them. The germline V gene encodes CDR1 SQVTM and CDR2 ANQGSEA. This CDR3 is CSAELGGTETQYF. DNA of the CDR3: TGCAGCGCCGAGCTTGGCGGGACGGAGACCCAGTACTTC.

This clonotype was recorded a few times. V usage is TRBV27 and J usage is TRBJ2-2; D may correspond to TRBD1 or TRBD2 (6 bases each). The germline gives CDR1 MNHEY, CDR2 SMNVEV (reference sequence). The ends were cut back, 6 bases at V and 4 bases at J, with 12 bases in the middle. The length of the CDR3 is 14 residues. The CDR3 sequence: CASRPRGGTGELFF. Written as DNA, the CDR3 is TGTGCCAGCAGACCCAGGGGAGGCACCGGGGAGCTGTTTTTT.

This clonotype was seen at least ten times. This chain connects TRBV12-3 or TRBV12-4 to TRBJ2-1; D unclear. Trimming took off 3 bases at V and 9 bases at J, with 12 bases between the two ends. The CDR3 is made up of 13 amino acids. The CDR3 DNA follows: TGTGCCAGCAGTTTCGTTCAGACTCCTGAGCAGTTCTTC. Translated, it gives CASSFVQTPEQFF.

This clonotype was found many times. V is TRBV6-1 and J is TRBJ1-5; a weak D match, TRBD1 (5 bases). CDR3 length: 13 amino acids. Germline CDR1 MNHNS, CDR2 SASEGT. Between the trimmed V and J ends, which lost 8 bases and 4 bases, there was a span of 12 bases. In DNA, the CDR3 is TGTGCCAGCTTAGCAGGGCCGAATCAGCCCCAGCATTTT. This sequence encodes CASLAGPNQPQHF.